The TCR beta chain described here comes from a study of blood T cell repertoires in COVID-19. As for the study in general: The United States, Italy and Spain were the sources of the acute and convalescent COVID-19 samples. PBMCs, B-cell-depleted T cells, or T cells were the source of the cDNA or gDNA that made up the material.

Authors' processing steps: Researchers report that nucleated cell counts were estimated from reference gene primer amplification. The repertoire was sequenced with immunoSEQ multiplex PCR; TCRdb's copy has only in-frame clones and lacks some. That table furnishes V, J and clone size, whereas the DNA furnished D and trimming. The table lists 100,000 or so clones, around 89% of them singletons. Germline V gives CDR1 ENHRY, CDR2 SYGVKD. Trimming left V 3 bases short and J 5 bases short, with 11 bases between. The CDR3 has 14 residues. The gene calls are TRBV10-3 and TRBJ1-5, with no clear D. The sequenced sample was peripheral blood. The TCR sequence derives from a human donor with acute or convalescent COVID-19. The donor label of this sample is uncertain. The CDR3 DNA follows: TGTGCCATCAGTGATTTTTGGGGAGATCAGCCCCAGCATTTT. Its translation: CAISDFWGDQPQHF.